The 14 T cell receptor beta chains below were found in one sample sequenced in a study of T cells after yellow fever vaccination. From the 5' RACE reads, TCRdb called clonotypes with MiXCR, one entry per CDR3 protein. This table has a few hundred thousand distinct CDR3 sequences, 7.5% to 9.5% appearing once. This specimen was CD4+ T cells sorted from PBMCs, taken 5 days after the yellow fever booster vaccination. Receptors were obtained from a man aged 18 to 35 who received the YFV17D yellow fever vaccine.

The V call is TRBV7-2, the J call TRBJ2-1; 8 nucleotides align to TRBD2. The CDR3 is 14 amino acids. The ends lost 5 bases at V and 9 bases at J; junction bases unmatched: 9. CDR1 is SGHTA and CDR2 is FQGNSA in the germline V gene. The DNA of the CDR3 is TGTGCCAGCAGCCTCCGGGGGGGCACTGGTGAGCAGTTCTTC. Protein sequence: CASSLRGGTGEQFF.

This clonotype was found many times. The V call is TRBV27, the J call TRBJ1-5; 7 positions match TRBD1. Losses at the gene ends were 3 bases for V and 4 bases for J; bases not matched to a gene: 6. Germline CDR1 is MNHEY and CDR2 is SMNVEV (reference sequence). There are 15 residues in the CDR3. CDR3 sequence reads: CASSFTPTGNQPQHF. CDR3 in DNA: TGTGCCAGCAGTTTCACGCCGACAGGGAATCAGCCCCAGCATTTT.

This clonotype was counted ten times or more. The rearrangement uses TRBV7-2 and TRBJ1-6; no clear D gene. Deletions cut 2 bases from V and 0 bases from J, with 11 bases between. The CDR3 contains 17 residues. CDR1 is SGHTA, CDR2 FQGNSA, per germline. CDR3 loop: CASSLYIPSSYNSPLHF. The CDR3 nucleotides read TGTGCCAGCAGCTTATATATCCCGAGCTCCTATAATTCACCCCTCCACTTT.

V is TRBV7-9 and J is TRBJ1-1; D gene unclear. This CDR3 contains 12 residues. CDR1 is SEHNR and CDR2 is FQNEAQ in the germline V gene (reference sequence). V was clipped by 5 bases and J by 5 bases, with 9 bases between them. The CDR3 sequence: CASSVRVTEAFF. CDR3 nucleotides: TGTGCCAGCAGCGTCCGGGTTACTGAAGCTTTCTTT.

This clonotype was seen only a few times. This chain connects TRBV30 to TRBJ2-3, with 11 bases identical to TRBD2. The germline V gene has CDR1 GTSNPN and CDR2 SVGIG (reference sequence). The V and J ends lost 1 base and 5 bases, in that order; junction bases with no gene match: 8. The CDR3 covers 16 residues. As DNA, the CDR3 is TGTGCCTGGAGTGCGACTCTGGGACTAGCGGTAGATACGCAGTATTTT. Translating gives CAWSATLGLAVDTQYF. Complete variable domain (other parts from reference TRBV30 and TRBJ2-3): SQTIHQWPATLVQPVGSPLSLECTVEGTSNPNLYWYRQAAGRGLQLLFYSVGIGQISSEVPQNLSASRPQDRQFILSSKKLLLSDSGFYLCAWSATLGLAVDTQYFGPGTRLTVL.

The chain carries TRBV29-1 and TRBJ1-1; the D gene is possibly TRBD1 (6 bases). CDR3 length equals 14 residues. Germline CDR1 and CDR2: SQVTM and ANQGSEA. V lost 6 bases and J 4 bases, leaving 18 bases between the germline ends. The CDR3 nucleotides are TGCAGCGTCGAGACCATTACAGGGCGCACTGAAGCTTTCTTT. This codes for CSVETITGRTEAFF.

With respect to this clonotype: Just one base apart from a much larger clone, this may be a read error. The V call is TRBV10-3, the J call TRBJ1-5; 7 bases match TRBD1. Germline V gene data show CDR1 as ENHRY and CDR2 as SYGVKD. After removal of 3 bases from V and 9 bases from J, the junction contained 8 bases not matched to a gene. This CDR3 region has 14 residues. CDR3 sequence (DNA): TGTGCCATCAGTGAATCCGGGACAGATCTGCCCCAGCATTTT. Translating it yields CAISESGTDLPQHF.

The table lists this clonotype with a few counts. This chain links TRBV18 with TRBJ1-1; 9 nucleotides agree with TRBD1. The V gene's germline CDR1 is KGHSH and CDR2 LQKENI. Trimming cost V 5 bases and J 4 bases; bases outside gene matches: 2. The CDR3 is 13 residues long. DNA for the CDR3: TGTGCCAGCTCAGGGGACAGGGTCACTGAAGCTTTCTTT. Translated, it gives CASSGDRVTEAFF.

CDR3 residues: CASSQDLSTDRVTAQHF. In nucleotides, the CDR3 is TGCGCCAGCAGCCAAGATTTGTCCACGGACCGTGTGACAGCCCAGCATTTT. This chain uses TRBV4-1 with TRBJ1-5; D may be TRBD1 (5 bases). The V end lost 0 bases, the J end lost 11 bases, and 23 bases lay between the germline ends. Germline assignment: CDR1 MGHRA and CDR2 YSYEKL. CDR3 size: 17 residues.

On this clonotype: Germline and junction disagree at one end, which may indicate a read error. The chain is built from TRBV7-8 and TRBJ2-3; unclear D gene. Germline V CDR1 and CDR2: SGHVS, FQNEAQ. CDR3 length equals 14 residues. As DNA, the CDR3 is TGTGCCAGCTGCTTAGTCCAGTATGCAGATACGCAGTATTTT. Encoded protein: CASCLVQYADTQYF.

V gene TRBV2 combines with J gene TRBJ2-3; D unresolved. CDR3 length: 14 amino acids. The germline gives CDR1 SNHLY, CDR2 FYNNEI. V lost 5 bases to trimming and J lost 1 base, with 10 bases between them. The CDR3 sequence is CASSTGFRTDTQYF. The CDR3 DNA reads TGTGCCAGCAGTACCGGGTTCCGCACAGATACGCAGTATTTT. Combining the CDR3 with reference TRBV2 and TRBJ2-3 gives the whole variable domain EPEVTQTPSHQVTQMGQEVILRCVPISNHLYFYWYRQILGQKVEFLVSFYNNEISEKSEIFDDQFSVERPDGSNFTLKIRSTKLEDSAMYFCASSTGFRTDTQYFGPGTRLTVL.

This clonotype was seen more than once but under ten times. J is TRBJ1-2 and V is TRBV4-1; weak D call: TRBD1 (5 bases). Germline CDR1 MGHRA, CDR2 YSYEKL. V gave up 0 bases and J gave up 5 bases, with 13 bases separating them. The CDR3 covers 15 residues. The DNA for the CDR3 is TGCGCCAGCAGCCAAGATTCCGCGGGGGGGTATGGCTACACCTTC. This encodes CASSQDSAGGYGYTF.

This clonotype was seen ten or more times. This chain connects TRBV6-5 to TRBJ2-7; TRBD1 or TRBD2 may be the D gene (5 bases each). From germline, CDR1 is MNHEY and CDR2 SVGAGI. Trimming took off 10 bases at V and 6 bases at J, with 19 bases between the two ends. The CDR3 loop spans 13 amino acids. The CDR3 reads CATSRDGLGEQYV. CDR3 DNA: TGTGCCACTAGCCGGGACGGATTGGGCGAGCAGTACGTC.

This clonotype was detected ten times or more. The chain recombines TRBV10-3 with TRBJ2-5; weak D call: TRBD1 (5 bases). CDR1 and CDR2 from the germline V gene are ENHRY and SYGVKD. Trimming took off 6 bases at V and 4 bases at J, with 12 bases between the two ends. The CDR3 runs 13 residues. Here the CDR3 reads CAIRGTRGETQYF. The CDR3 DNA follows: TGTGCCATCAGGGGTACAAGGGGAGAGACCCAGTACTTC.